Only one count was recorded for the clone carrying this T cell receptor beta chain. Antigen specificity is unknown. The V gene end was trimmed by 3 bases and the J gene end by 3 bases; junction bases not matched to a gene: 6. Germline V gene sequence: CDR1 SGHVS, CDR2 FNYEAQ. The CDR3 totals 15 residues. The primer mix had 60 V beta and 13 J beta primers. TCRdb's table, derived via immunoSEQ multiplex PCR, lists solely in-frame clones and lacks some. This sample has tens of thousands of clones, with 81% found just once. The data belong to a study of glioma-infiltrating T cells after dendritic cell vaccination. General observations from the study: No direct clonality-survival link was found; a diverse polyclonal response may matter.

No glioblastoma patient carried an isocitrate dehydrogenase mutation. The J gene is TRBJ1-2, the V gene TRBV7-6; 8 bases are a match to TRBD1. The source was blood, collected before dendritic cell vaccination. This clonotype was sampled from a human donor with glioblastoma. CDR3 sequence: CASSFGSTGDYGYTF. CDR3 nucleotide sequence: TGTGCCAGCAGCTTCGGTTCGACAGGGGACTATGGCTACACCTTC.